This paragraph reports one TCR beta chain. This record comes from a study of blood T cell repertoires in COVID-19. Assay: immunoSEQ multiplex PCR; the TCRdb copy retains only in-frame clones and omits some. There are fewer than 110,000 clones in the sample; about 90% occur only once, and roughly 17% lies in the top ten. CDR3 size: 15 residues. The V gene lost 3 bases and the J gene lost 0 bases, with 8 bases spanning the gap. Looked up from germline, CDR1 is ENHRY and CDR2 is SYGVKD. This clonotype was obtained from a man over 45 with acute or convalescent COVID-19. This rearrangement joins TRBV10-3 to TRBJ1-4; TRBD1 is a possible D gene (6 bases). Sequences were obtained from peripheral blood. The CDR3 spells CAISERTATNEKLFF. DNA of the CDR3: TGTGCCATCAGTGAAAGGACAGCAACTAATGAAAAACTGTTTTTT.